This is a list of T cell receptor beta chains from one sample in a study of identical twins. MiXCR, applied by TCRdb to the 5' RACE reads, yields one record per CDR3 protein. This table holds more than 650,000 distinct CDR3 sequences, 6% to 6.5% found once. Specimen: naive T cells sorted from blood. The receptor source for this set is a man aged 18 to 30 in good health. Each CDR3 is given without its conserved first and last residue. Each record gives: clone size, J gene, V gene, CDR3 protein. Clone size is shown for a subset of rows, as once, few, many or a class of expanded clone.

>-|TRBJ2-2|TRBV12-3/TRBV12-4
ASSLLAVGELF
>-|TRBJ2-7|TRBV7-9
ASTVGQDSSYEQY
>many|TRBJ2-1|TRBV5-1
ASSPLDSSYNEQF
>few|TRBJ2-1|TRBV10-3
AISLAPNNEQF
>-|TRBJ2-1|TRBV10-2
ASSAWDRVHNEQF
>many|TRBJ1-2|TRBV5-1
ASSLLQNYGYT
>-|TRBJ2-5|TRBV5-1
ASSFTAQETQY
>-|TRBJ2-2|TRBV7-9
ASSPDRVGNTGELF
>many|TRBJ2-7|TRBV20-1
SAMELAGGYEQY
>many|TRBJ1-1|TRBV20-1
SARVGGNTEAF
>few|TRBJ2-5|TRBV3-1
ASSQGPGGQETQY
>many|TRBJ2-3|TRBV12-3/TRBV12-4
ASSPLYEKSTDTQY
>many|TRBJ1-2|TRBV5-1
ASSLDLDSYGYT
>many|TRBJ2-7|TRBV12-3/TRBV12-4
ASSLGTGKY
>few|TRBJ2-1|TRBV6-1
ASSELTGWGYNEQF
>many|TRBJ2-3|TRBV12-3/TRBV12-4
ASIPTAAGSTDTQY
>many|TRBJ2-4|TRBV6-1
ASSAQGGGNIQY
>many|TRBJ2-5|TRBV6-1
ASRPGLSLQETQY
>-|TRBJ1-2|TRBV5-1
ASSAGTGDFYGYT
>-|TRBJ1-2|TRBV12-3/TRBV12-4
ASSTGQGDGYT
>few|TRBJ2-1|TRBV30
AWEFGASYNEQF
>many|TRBJ1-2|TRBV5-1
ASSLESSNYGYT
>-|TRBJ2-3|TRBV24-1
ATSDLGLAGRTDTQY
>few|TRBJ2-1|TRBV9
ASSVVPINNEQF
>-|TRBJ2-1|TRBV7-8
ASSLDWLADNNEQF
>many|TRBJ2-5|TRBV20-1
SAGTSGRSGETQY
>many|TRBJ2-5|TRBV5-1
ASSLESRRQETQY
>many|TRBJ2-1|TRBV7-6
ASGGNSYNEQF
>few|TRBJ2-2|TRBV6-2/TRBV6-3
ASSFGTDGELF